This TCR beta chain was documented in a study of cytomegalovirus exposure and HLA in healthy donors. Turning to the study itself: Previous work identified 117 million unique TCR beta sequences from roughly 180 million T cells.

PCR involved 60 Vbeta and 13 Jbeta primers. Repertoires were generated with immunoSEQ multiplex PCR, while TCRdb's copy carries only in-frame clones and drops some. Among approximately 130,000 clones listed, roughly 80% were seen once. About this clone: The antigen is not known.

Germline CDR1 SNHLY, CDR2 FYNNEI. This CDR3 is 14 amino acids long. J was trimmed by 8 bases and V by 7 bases; bases with no gene match: 9. Study-wide findings and caveats: An assumption of roughly uniform sequencing depth across donors underlay the presence/absence analyses. With further analysis later on, most CMV-associated TCR beta chains appeared HLA-restricted. It was about 150 TCR beta chains that were listed as cytomegalovirus-associated.

Material for sequencing was PBMCs. The TCR comes from a man aged 45-65 years in good health and CMV-seronegative. This chain links TRBV2 with TRBJ2-1; 9 bases align to TRBD1. The CDR3 loop is CASKRDRDLDEQFF. The CDR3 coding sequence is TGTGCCAGCAAAAGGGACAGGGACTTGGATGAGCAGTTCTTC.